The 11 T cell receptor beta chains below all came from one sample that was sequenced in a study of cytomegalovirus exposure and HLA in healthy donors (dated by TCRdb to about 2017). The protocol used for the library was the immunoSEQ multiplex PCR assay. For the multiplex PCR, a mixture combining 60 forward primers for TCR Vbeta segments and 13 reverse primers for TCR Jbeta segments was used. Drawn from immuneACCESS, this table holds only the in-frame rearrangements with V and J called that TCRdb kept. Clones are partly lost; checked studies trace under half to an unresolved V gene and leave the rest unexplained. Recorded for this sample are under 140,000 clones; around 79% of them occurred a single time. Approximately 1.3% of the sample belongs to the ten largest clones. Specimen: PBMCs. The receptors stem from a woman aged 25 to 45 in good health and CMV-seronegative.

The CDR3 region is CASRPTGTGSEKLFF. DNA for the CDR3: TGTGCCAGCAGGCCTACCGGGACAGGGAGTGAAAAACTGTTTTTT. The V call is TRBV7-2, the J call TRBJ1-4; 9 bases are shared with TRBD1. The germline CDR1 and CDR2 sequences are SGHTA and FQGNSA. CDR3 length equals 15 residues. Trimming at V came to 6 bases and at J to 7 bases, leaving 9 bases not matched to a gene.

The chain employs TRBV9 and TRBJ2-7, with 7 bases that match TRBD2. CDR3 size: 14 residues. Germline-derived CDR1 and CDR2 are SGDLS and YYNGEE. The V and J ends lost 3 bases and 8 bases, in that order; junction bases with no gene match: 11. The CDR3 loop reads CASSASGAPNQQYF. The CDR3 DNA reads TGTGCCAGCAGCGCCAGCGGGGCACCCAATCAGCAGTACTTC.

The chain uses TRBV5-1 and TRBJ2-2; 12 nucleotides align to TRBD1. V dropped 4 bases and J dropped 4; count of bases not matched to a gene: 11. The CDR3 runs 18 residues. Per germline, CDR1 SGHRS and CDR2 YFSETQ. CDR3 nucleotide sequence: TGCGCCAGCAGCCCCGATGAGGGACAGGGGGCCCTCACCGGGGAGCTGTTTTTT. It yields the protein CASSPDEGQGALTGELFF. The complete variable domain, with remaining parts taken from reference TRBV5-1 and TRBJ2-2, reads KAGVTQTPRYLIKTRGQQVTLSCSPISGHRSVSWYQQTPGQGLQFLFEYFSETQRNKGNFPGRFSGRQFSNSRSEMNVSTLELGDSALYLCASSPDEGQGALTGELFFGEGSRLTVL.

This clone was picked up a small number of times. The V call is TRBV28, the J call TRBJ2-7; TRBD1 is a possible D gene (6 bases). The CDR3 consists of 14 residues. Germline V gene data show CDR1 as MDHEN and CDR2 as SYDVKM. Deletions cut 2 bases from V and 2 bases from J, with 10 bases between. The CDR3 protein is CASSLNRAPYEQYF. CDR3 DNA: TGTGCCAGCAGTTTAAACAGGGCCCCCTACGAGCAGTACTTC.

Comments on this clone: This CDR3 is also generated by other DNA sequences in the sample. The J gene is TRBJ1-1, the V gene TRBV28; the D gene is possibly TRBD1 (6 bases). Looked up from germline, CDR1 is MDHEN and CDR2 is SYDVKM. The CDR3 runs 19 residues. V gave up 7 bases and J gave up 4 bases, with 31 bases separating them. The CDR3 DNA reads TGTGCCAGCACGCGGGTGGGAGGGGGGAACAGGGTGAGAAGCACTGAAGCTTTCTTT. It translates to CASTRVGGGNRVRSTEAFF.

CDR3 amino acids: CASSYSEGDYGYTF. For the CDR3, the DNA is TGTGCCAGCAGTTACTCAGAGGGGGACTATGGCTACACCTTC. The V call is TRBV6-5, the J call TRBJ1-2; tentative D call: TRBD1 (6 bases). Germline CDR1 reads MNHEY; CDR2 reads SVGAGI. V was clipped by 0 bases and J by 3 bases, with 8 bases between them. The CDR3 is made up of 14 amino acids.

This sequence joins TRBV6-1 and TRBJ1-1; a weak D match, TRBD1 (5 bases). The CDR3 runs to 13 residues. V lost 6 bases, J lost 3 bases, and 11 bases lay in between. Germline V gene sequence: CDR1 MNHNS, CDR2 SASEGT. In DNA form, the CDR3 reads TGTGCCAGCAGGACCAAAGGGGACACTGAAGCTTTCTTT. Its protein is CASRTKGDTEAFF.

The V and J genes are TRBV7-9 and TRBJ2-7; D is perhaps TRBD1 (6 bases). Germline lookup yields CDR1 SEHNR and CDR2 FQNEAQ (reference sequence). The CDR3 runs 15 residues. V lost 1 base to trimming and J lost 2 bases, with 12 bases between them. CDR3 residues: CASSLVGDTTYEQYF. CDR3 nucleotide sequence: TGTGCCAGCAGCTTAGTCGGGGACACTACCTACGAGCAGTACTTC. The whole variable domain, filled in from reference TRBV7-9 and TRBJ2-7, reads DTGVSQNPRHKITKRGQNVTFRCDPISEHNRLYWYRQTLGQGPEFLTYFQNEAQLEKSRLLSDRFSAERPKGSFSTLEIQRTEQGDSAMYLCASSLVGDTTYEQYFGPGTRLTVT.

A few counts support this clone. The CDR3 DNA follows: TGTGCCAGCAGCAATACCTTGGGGGGGAACACTGAAGCTTTCTTT. Its protein product is CASSNTLGGNTEAFF. The chain combines TRBV7-6 with TRBJ1-1; possible D gene TRBD1, 5 bases. CDR3 length: 15 residues. Germline V gene lookup returns CDR1 SGHVS and CDR2 FNYEAQ. V was clipped by 5 bases and J by 1 base, with 14 bases between them.

The gene calls are TRBV5-1 and TRBJ2-3; 8 positions match TRBD1. Looked up from germline, CDR1 is SGHRS and CDR2 is YFSETQ. The ends lost 4 bases at V and 2 bases at J; junction bases unmatched: 6. The CDR3 covers 15 residues. For the CDR3, the DNA is TGCGCCAGCAGCGCGGGGACAGGTATCACAGATACGCAGTATTTT. Translation gives CASSAGTGITDTQYF.

V usage is TRBV5-6 and J usage is TRBJ1-6; possible D gene TRBD1, 5 bases. The V gene's germline CDR1 is SGHDT and CDR2 YYEEEE. There are 14 residues in the CDR3. Trimming left V 3 bases short and J 7 bases short, with 11 bases between. CDR3 in DNA: TGTGCCAGCAGCTGGAGGGGTAGCAATTCACCCCTCCACTTT. Protein product: CASSWRGSNSPLHF.